The entry that follows covers one T cell receptor beta chain sequence. Its antigen is not known. CDR1 and CDR2 from the germline V gene are MNHEY and SMNVEV (reference sequence). The CDR3 consists of 13 residues. Trimming stripped 5 bases from V and 7 bases from J, with 9 bases between. The data stem from a study of cytomegalovirus exposure and HLA in healthy donors. PCR primers comprised 60 Vbeta and 13 Jbeta primers. In the authors' workflow: In a later analysis, some 10 million of 75 million to 85 million unique beta chains occurred in at least two donors. Clones were sequenced by immunoSEQ multiplex PCR, and TCRdb holds only the in-frame ones, with some missing. The D gene and trimming were derived from the DNA, and the V and J assignments and clone size from that table. The sample includes approximately 160,000 clones, approximately 71% seen only once; the top ten take 3.5% to 5.5%. The study's findings and limits: Reported performance of the classifier showed diagnosis of cytomegalovirus status with high specificity and sensitivity.

The sequencing sample was made of PBMCs. The rearrangement joins TRBV27 to TRBJ1-6; D is unclear. This sequence originates from a woman younger than 30 in good health and CMV-seropositive. In nucleotides, the CDR3 is TGTGCCAGCAGTCTGTCTGTGAATTCACCCCTCCACTTT. This gives the protein CASSLSVNSPLHF.